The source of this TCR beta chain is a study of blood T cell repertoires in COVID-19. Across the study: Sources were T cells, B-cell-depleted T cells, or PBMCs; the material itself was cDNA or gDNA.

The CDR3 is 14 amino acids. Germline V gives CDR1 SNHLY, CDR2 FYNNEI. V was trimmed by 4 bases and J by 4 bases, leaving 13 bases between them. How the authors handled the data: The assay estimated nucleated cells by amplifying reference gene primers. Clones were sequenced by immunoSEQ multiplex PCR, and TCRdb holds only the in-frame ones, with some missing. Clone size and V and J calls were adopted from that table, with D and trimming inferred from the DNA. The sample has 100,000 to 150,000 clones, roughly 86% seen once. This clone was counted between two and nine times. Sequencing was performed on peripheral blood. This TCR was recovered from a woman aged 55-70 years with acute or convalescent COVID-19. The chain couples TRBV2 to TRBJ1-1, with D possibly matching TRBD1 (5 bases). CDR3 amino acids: CASSGGGYSTEAFF. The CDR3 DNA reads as TGTGCCAGCAGTGGGGGGGGTTACAGCACTGAAGCTTTCTTT.